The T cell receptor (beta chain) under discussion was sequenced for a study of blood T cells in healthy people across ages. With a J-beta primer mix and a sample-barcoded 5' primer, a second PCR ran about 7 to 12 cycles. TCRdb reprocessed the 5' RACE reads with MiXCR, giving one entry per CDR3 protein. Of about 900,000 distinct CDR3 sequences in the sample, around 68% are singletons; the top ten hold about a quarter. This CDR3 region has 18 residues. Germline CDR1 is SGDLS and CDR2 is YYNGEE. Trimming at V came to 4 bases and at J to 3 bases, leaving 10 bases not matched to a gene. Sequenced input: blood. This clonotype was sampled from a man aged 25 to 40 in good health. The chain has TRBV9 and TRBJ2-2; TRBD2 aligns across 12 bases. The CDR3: CASSSRTSGEWDTGELFF. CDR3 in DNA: TGTGCCAGCAGCTCAAGGACTAGCGGGGAATGGGACACCGGGGAGCTGTTTTTT.